The entry below describes one TCR beta chain. Its antigen is still unknown. The sample comes from a study of fetal regulatory T cell absence and autoimmunity. Background on the study: Exocrine pancreas autoimmunity occurred in IPEX patients lacking clinical diabetes.

The assay was run at survey level. Using immunoSEQ multiplex PCR, the repertoire was profiled, and TCRdb retains in-frame clones only, with some absent. In the table there are roughly 95,000 clones, about three quarters of which are singletons. Broader study findings: Oligoclonal TCR enrichment in pancreas over cord blood reached over 100-fold for some clones. Broadly similar TRB gene family usage was seen in pancreas and cord blood.

The germline CDR1 and CDR2 sequences are SNHLY and FYNNEI. The CDR3 has 15 residues. Deletions cut 7 bases from V and 6 bases from J, with 16 bases between. This sequence was found in a male donor with IPEX syndrome. The chain recombines TRBV2 with TRBJ1-6; no definite D call. Sequencing was carried out using pancreas tissue. Here the CDR3 DNA reads TGTGCCAGCAATCCGGTGGCAGCCCCTAATTCACCCCTCCACTTT. Encoded protein: CASNPVAAPNSPLHF.